This T cell receptor beta chain was captured in a study of shared T cell receptors in the human thymus (dated by TCRdb to the early 2020s). Study-wide context: The study investigated the way shared, self-reactive T-cell receptor alpha chains are produced in the human thymus.

CDR1 and CDR2 are read off the germline V gene as ENHRY and SYGVKD. From the cysteine up to the phenylalanine, the CDR3 has a length of 13 residues. The retained sequence is limited to the CDR3, 39 bases, with the frame set at the first base. Germline trimming: 7 bases from V, 7 bases from J; junction bases outside gene matches: 6. Library generation was performed with the immunoSEQ multiplex PCR assay. TCRdb limited this immuneACCESS table to in-frame rearrangements with V and J called. A share of clones is missing; checked studies link under half to unresolved V genes, and the rest is unexplained. This sample comprises almost 550,000 clones, about 84% of them detected only once. Around 0.012% of the sample lies in the top ten. A single count supports this clone. Its recognized antigen is unknown. Base qualities are missing; no much larger clone stands one base away. This sample also appeared in a second study, on human thymus T cells. Looking at the second paper: Immunologically healthy infants undergoing open corrective cardiac surgery for congenital heart defects in Finland were used as donors. Thymus tissue was collected as surgical resects that were removed during corrective cardiac surgery. V and J gene segment usage appeared biased in both thymic and peripheral blood repertoires. According to the related research, thymic TCR repertoires were highly overlapping among unrelated individuals. The study described the TCR alpha and beta repertoires in about eight infant thymus samples and a few matching peripheral blood samples. The infant donors were about 6 to 250 days old, and the cohort included more than five males and two females. After being mechanically released from the tissue, thymocytes were kept at -70 degrees C in pellets of about 9-32 million cells. Genomic DNA was extracted from frozen cell pellets with a QIAsymphony instrument. The immunoSEQ multiplex PCR assay was used to amplify the TCRB and TCRAD loci from a standardized amount of quality-controlled genomic DNA. The V(D)J region was spanned by amplicons of a length sufficient to cover the CDR3 and to identify V and J genes. Through the commercial immunoSEQ service, the amplicons were sequenced on an Illumina platform. Corrections for primer bias and sequencing errors followed previously described methods, while TCRAD and TCRB definitions were based on the IMGT database. Analysis of the repertoires was done with immunoSEQ Analyzer 3.0 and VDJTools and included basic statistics, V/J segment usage, diversity estimates, rarefaction and pairwise overlap. Diversity was estimated with Chao1, ChaoE, Efron-Thisted, Shannon and inverse Simpson indices, and also on datasets down-sampled to the smallest sample. Repertoire overlap used strict matching of CDR3 nucleotide sequence, V gene and J gene, with Jaccard-based multidimensional scaling clustering. On average, about 810,000 unique TCRB clonotypes were obtained from thymus samples, compared with about 86,000 from blood samples.

Rearrangement joined TRBV10-3 to TRBJ1-2, with TRBD1 identical over 10 junction bases. The sequencing sample was made of thymocytes. The TCR originated in a boy less than two years old with a congenital heart defect. Donor details come from another sample of the same person, matched by shared clones. The nucleotide sequence is given as TGTGCCATCAAAGGGACAGGGGAGGGTGGCTACACCTTC. Translation gives CAIKGTGEGGYTF.